This passage covers 20 T cell receptor beta chains from one sample sequenced in a study of T cell responses to AZD1222 COVID-19 vaccine. Assay: immunoSEQ multiplex PCR; the TCRdb copy retains only in-frame clones and omits some. The sample lists roughly 140,000 clones, 75% to 90% occurring once. The sample in question was peripheral blood, obtained on day 0 of MenACWY control vaccination. The receptors here all came from an adult in good health.

The chain recombines TRBV6-6 with TRBJ1-4, with D possibly TRBD1 on 6 matching bases. V was trimmed by 8 bases and J by 7 bases, leaving 17 bases between them. Germline CDR1 MNHNY, CDR2 SVGAGI (reference sequence). The CDR3 consists of 14 residues. CDR3 coding DNA: TGTGCCAGCGTACCGAACGGGGGCACTGAAAAACTGTTTTTT. This gives the protein CASVPNGGTEKLFF.

This clone occurred a few times. The chain uses TRBV4-1 and TRBJ1-2; TRBD1 aligns across 8 bases. V lost 2 bases, J lost 2 bases, and 4 bases stayed unmatched. Looked up from germline, CDR1 is MGHRA and CDR2 is YSYEKL. This CDR3 contains 15 residues. The CDR3 reads CASSQQQGGNYGYTF. In nucleotides, the CDR3 is TGCGCCAGCAGCCAACAACAGGGGGGGAACTATGGCTACACCTTC.

The rearrangement joins TRBV5-1 to TRBJ2-1, with D perhaps matching TRBD1 (5 bases). V lost 0 bases to trimming and J lost 4 bases, with 11 bases between them. This CDR3 spans 15 amino acids. Germline V CDR1 and CDR2: SGHRS, YFSETQ. The CDR3, as DNA: TGCGCCAGCAGCTTGGGTGCAGGGCAGTACAATGAGCAGTTCTTC. Its translation: CASSLGAGQYNEQFF.

The chain employs TRBV3-1 (or the pseudogene TRBV3-2) and TRBJ2-1; no firm D call. V shed 1 base and J shed 9 bases, with 7 bases lying between them. Looked up from germline, CDR1 is LGHDT and CDR2 is YNNKEL (reference sequence). CDR3 length equals 12 residues. As DNA, the CDR3 is TGTGCCAGCAGCCAAGTGGTGACTGAGCAGTTCTTC. This sequence encodes CASSQVVTEQFF.

The chain links TRBV11-2 to TRBJ2-7; perhaps TRBD2 as D (5 bases). This CDR3 has 16 residues. With 5 bases removed from V and 0 bases from J, the gap between germline ends came to 17 bases. Germline CDR1 SGHAT, CDR2 FQNNGV. CDR3 in amino acids: CASSPLGRTGSYEQYF. The CDR3 DNA is TGTGCCAGCAGCCCCTTAGGAAGGACTGGCTCCTACGAGCAGTACTTC.

This sequence joins TRBV11-3 and TRBJ2-2, with D uncertain. Germline values: CDR1 SGHNT, CDR2 YENEEA. Trimming pared 5 bases from V and 2 bases from J, leaving 3 bases between. The CDR3 extends over 12 amino acids. CDR3 sequence: CASSGNTGELFF. The CDR3 coding sequence is TGTGCCAGCAGCGGAAACACCGGGGAGCTGTTTTTT.

This clone was counted only a few times. The V call is TRBV25-1, the J call TRBJ1-2; 9 bases are shared with TRBD1. The length of the CDR3 is 14 residues. V lost 5 bases to trimming and J lost 1 base; unmatched junction nucleotides: 2. Looked up from germline, CDR1 is MGHDK and CDR2 is SYGVNS. Written as DNA, the CDR3 is TGTGCCAGCAGTACAGGGGGCATTAACTATGGCTACACCTTC. It translates to CASSTGGINYGYTF.

J is TRBJ1-2 and V is TRBV11-2; TRBD1 might be the D (5 bases). V shed 1 base and J shed 6 bases, with 9 bases lying between them. This CDR3 has 13 residues. Per the germline V gene, CDR1 is SGHAT and CDR2 is FQNNGV. The CDR3 region is CASSLVGVDGYTF. In DNA form, the CDR3 reads TGTGCCAGCAGCTTAGTGGGGGTCGATGGCTACACCTTC.

The V call is TRBV7-8, the J call TRBJ2-1, with 7 bases lining up with TRBD2. CDR1 is SGHVS and CDR2 is FQNEAQ in the germline V gene. V gave up 3 bases and J gave up 7 bases; unmatched junction bases: 6. The CDR3 length is 14 residues. In nucleotides, the CDR3 is TGTGCCAGCAGCTTCGGCGGGGGTCGTAATGAGCAGTTCTTC. This encodes CASSFGGGRNEQFF.

The chain combines TRBV27 with TRBJ1-6; TRBD1 aligns across 8 bases. CDR3 length equals 14 residues. Germline values: CDR1 MNHEY, CDR2 SMNVEV (reference sequence). Trimming took 6 bases from V and 8 from J; bases not matched to a gene: 6. CDR3 bases: TGTGCCAGCAGCTTTACAGGGGGGCATTCACCCCTCCACTTT. As protein: CASSFTGGHSPLHF.

The chain carries TRBV10-3 and TRBJ1-2; 7 bases are a match to TRBD1. J gave up 3 bases and V 1 base, and 2 bases lay outside the gene matches. This CDR3 spans 14 amino acids. Germline V gene lookup returns CDR1 ENHRY and CDR2 SYGVKD. CDR3 DNA: TGTGCCATCAGTGAGTATGGGACAGACTATGGCTACACCTTC. It encodes CAISEYGTDYGYTF.

The genes are TRBV21-1 and TRBJ2-1; TRBD2, the D gene given by the table, was not confirmed from the DNA. TRBV21-1 is a pseudogene. This CDR3 is 18 amino acids long. The chain's CDR3 is CASSNLGRLAGEYNEQFF. DNA for the CDR3: TGTGCCAGCAGCAACCTGGGTCGACTAGCGGGGGAATACAATGAGCAGTTCTTC.

The chain is built from TRBV5-8 and TRBJ2-7, with D perhaps TRBD2 (6 bases). With 7 bases removed from V and 3 bases from J, the gap between germline ends came to 17 bases. CDR3 length equals 14 residues. The germline CDR1 and CDR2 sequences are SGHTS and YDEGEE. As DNA, the CDR3 is TGTGCCAGCCATTCTCCTGGGGGGAGCTACGAGCAGTACGTC. This encodes CASHSPGGSYEQYV.

V gene TRBV2 combines with J gene TRBJ2-7, with 8 bases aligning to TRBD2. Germline V CDR1 and CDR2: SNHLY, FYNNEI. CDR3 length equals 16 residues. With V trimmed by 2 bases and J by 0 bases, 6 bases remained unmatched. CDR3: CASSEPGGGSSYEQYV. Here the CDR3 DNA reads TGTGCCAGCAGTGAACCGGGGGGGGGAAGCTCCTACGAGCAGTACGTC.

This rearrangement joins TRBV28 to TRBJ2-6; unclear D gene. This CDR3 spans 15 amino acids. V lost 5 bases and J lost 1, with 9 bases in between. In germline, CDR1 is MDHEN, CDR2 SYDVKM. The CDR3 DNA reads TGTGCCAGCAGTCCCCCCCAGTCTGGGGCCAACGTCCTGACTTTC. Amino acids: CASSPPQSGANVLTF.

The J gene is TRBJ1-5, the V gene TRBV6-4, with D unclear. V gave up 6 bases and J gave up 6 bases, with 12 bases separating them. Germline-derived CDR1 and CDR2 are MRHNA and SNTAGT. The CDR3 is 13 residues long. The CDR3 protein is CASRLPWVQPQHF. In DNA form, the CDR3 reads TGTGCCAGCAGATTACCTTGGGTTCAGCCCCAGCATTTT.

The genes are TRBV5-8 and TRBJ2-5; 8 bases match TRBD1. The V gene's germline CDR1 is SGHTS and CDR2 YDEGEE. Trimming cost V 2 bases and J 0 bases; bases outside gene matches: 6. There are 16 residues in the CDR3. The CDR3 DNA reads TGTGCCAGCAGCTTAGGGACAGGAGCCGACCAAGAGACCCAGTACTTC. Encoded protein: CASSLGTGADQETQYF.

The chain joins TRBV5-4 to TRBJ1-1; D remains unclear. The CDR3 is 17 residues long. Trimming took off 0 bases at V and 0 bases at J, with 15 bases between the two ends. Per germline, CDR1 SGHNT and CDR2 YYREEE (reference sequence). Here the CDR3 DNA reads TGTGCCAGCAGCTTGGATAGGGCTCGAGCTTTGAACACTGAAGCTTTCTTT. It yields the protein CASSLDRARALNTEAFF.

The V gene is TRBV28, the J gene TRBJ1-1; D is ambiguous. Germline assignment: CDR1 MDHEN and CDR2 SYDVKM. V was clipped by 4 bases and J by 1 base, with 7 bases between them. The CDR3 loop spans 13 amino acids. The DNA for the CDR3 is TGTGCCAGCAGTTCCTTGAAGAACACTGAAGCTTTCTTT. This sequence encodes CASSSLKNTEAFF.

This chain joins TRBV28 and TRBJ2-3, with 8 bases identical to TRBD2. Trimming cost V 3 bases and J 5 bases; bases outside gene matches: 13. The CDR3 runs 17 residues. Germline lookup yields CDR1 MDHEN and CDR2 SYDVKM. The DNA of the CDR3 is TGTGCCAGCAGTTTCGGCGGGGGGCGTCTGTTTTTAGATACGCAGTATTTT. Its translation: CASSFGGGRLFLDTQYF.